This T cell receptor (beta chain) emerged from a study of T cell responses to AZD1222 COVID-19 vaccine. Study-wide results and caveats: Clonal diversity was possibly underestimated; the donors were predominantly white British and more often female. Only after the peak T cell response were repertoires sampled. Nearly half of spike-specific TCRs reportedly target variant regions that are unmutated in the B.1.351 and B.1.1.7 variants.

A word on this clone: Its antigen is not identified.

Measured with immunoSEQ multiplex PCR; TCRdb has only the in-frame clones, and not every one. The table includes more than 100,000 clones, roughly 85% detected once. CDR1 and CDR2 from the germline V gene are SGHRS and YFSETQ. The V and J ends lost 4 bases and 5 bases, in that order; junction bases with no gene match: 11. CDR3 length: 15 residues. This clonotype originated in an adult who received the MenACWY meningococcal vaccine as a control. Sequenced material: peripheral blood, taken 28 days after the second dose of the MenACWY control vaccine. The chain has TRBV5-1 and TRBJ1-1; 7 nucleotides align to TRBD1. The CDR3 spells CASSQGTAVITEAFF. For the CDR3, the DNA is TGCGCCAGCAGCCAAGGGACAGCTGTGATTACTGAAGCTTTCTTT.